The 20 T cell receptor beta chains in this list originate from one sample, sequenced in a study of cytomegalovirus exposure and HLA in healthy donors. 13 Jbeta primers and 60 Vbeta primers were used for the PCR. Produced via immunoSEQ multiplex PCR; TCRdb's table is partial and in-frame only. The table has under 200,000 clones, roughly 83% seen once. Material for sequencing was PBMCs. The receptors come from a woman between 50 and 59 years old in good health and CMV-seronegative.

This clone was observed a handful of times. The CDR3 DNA is TGTGCCAGCAGCTTAGCGGGACAGGGGGCTGTTGGCGAGCAGTACTTC. It encodes CASSLAGQGAVGEQYF. The chain joins TRBV7-6 to TRBJ2-7; 12 bases are shared with TRBD1. The trim removed 0 bases at V and 6 bases at J, leaving 6 bases unmatched. Germline lookup yields CDR1 SGHVS and CDR2 FNYEAQ. There are 16 residues in the CDR3.

This clone was counted between two and nine times. V gene TRBV5-1 combines with J gene TRBJ1-2; the match to TRBD1 covers 9 bases. J gave up 4 bases and V 6 bases, and 10 bases lay outside the gene matches. The CDR3 consists of 15 residues. CDR1 is SGHRS, CDR2 YFSETQ, per germline. As DNA, the CDR3 is TGCGCCAGCACCCTTGGGACAGGGACCCTCTATGGCTACACCTTC. It specifies CASTLGTGTLYGYTF.

V and J are TRBV7-9 and TRBJ2-6, with TRBD1 matching over 8 bases. V lost 8 bases to trimming and J lost 2 bases; unmatched junction nucleotides: 5. The CDR3 runs to 15 residues. Germline values: CDR1 SEHNR, CDR2 FQNEAQ (reference sequence). CDR3 in DNA: TGTGCCAGCTTACGGACAGGGACTGGGGCCAACGTCCTGACTTTC. This gives the protein CASLRTGTGANVLTF.

V and J are TRBV2 and TRBJ2-1; D is possibly TRBD1 (6 bases). V lost 7 bases and J 4 bases, leaving 17 bases between the germline ends. The CDR3 extends over 15 amino acids. Germline loops: CDR1 SNHLY, CDR2 FYNNEI. The CDR3 nucleotides are TGTGCCAGCAATTCGGGACATCAAAGTTACAATGAGCAGTTCTTC. It yields the protein CASNSGHQSYNEQFF.

The chain uses TRBV7-2 and TRBJ2-2, with D possibly matching TRBD1 (6 bases). V was trimmed by 5 bases and J by 0 bases, leaving 10 bases between them. The CDR3 sequence is 15 residues long. Germline V gives CDR1 SGHTA, CDR2 FQGNSA. CDR3 DNA: TGTGCCAGCAGCCGACAGGTTTCGAACACCGGGGAGCTGTTTTTT. It encodes CASSRQVSNTGELFF.

The J gene is TRBJ2-7, the V gene TRBV19, with 9 bases identical to TRBD2. The CDR3 extends over 18 amino acids. Germline trimming cut 6 bases from V and 0 bases from J; bases unmatched to any gene: 15. The germline V gene has CDR1 LNHDA and CDR2 SQIVND (reference sequence). This CDR3 reads CASSGQKLAGPSSYEQYF. In DNA form, the CDR3 reads TGTGCCAGTAGCGGACAGAAGCTAGCGGGACCCAGCTCCTACGAGCAGTACTTC.

The chain uses TRBV7-2 and TRBJ1-5; D is unresolved. Germline CDR1 and CDR2: SGHTA and FQGNSA. This CDR3 is built from 14 residues. Trimming removed 2 bases from V and 5 bases from J, with 10 bases in between. The CDR3 DNA follows: TGTGCCAGCAGCTTAAGAAGAGGAGATCAGCCCCAGCATTTT. Amino acids: CASSLRRGDQPQHF.

The J gene is TRBJ1-4, the V gene TRBV7-2; D might be TRBD1 (6 bases). CDR3 length equals 15 residues. Germline CDR1 SGHTA, CDR2 FQGNSA. V lost 4 bases, J lost 4 bases, and 13 bases lay in between. In DNA form, the CDR3 reads TGTGCCAGCAGCTCCACAGGGCCCTATAATGAAAAACTGTTTTTT. It specifies CASSSTGPYNEKLFF.

This clone was counted a few times. The CDR3 loop is CASSPPGTSGSYEQYF. The CDR3 DNA reads as TGTGCCAGCTCACCACCTGGGACTAGCGGAAGCTACGAGCAGTACTTC. This rearrangement joins TRBV18 to TRBJ2-7; 11 bases fit TRBD2. The CDR3 extends over 16 amino acids. Trimming cost V 0 bases and J 3 bases; bases outside gene matches: 4. CDR1 is KGHSH, CDR2 LQKENI, per germline.

V is TRBV7-3 and J is TRBJ2-1; TRBD2 matches 14 bases. V lost 4 bases to trimming and J lost 8 bases; unmatched junction nucleotides: 7. In germline, CDR1 is SGHTA, CDR2 FQGTGA. The CDR3 consists of 16 residues. The CDR3 DNA sequence: TGTGCCAGCAGCTCCGCCGGGACTAGCGGGAGCTATGAGCAGTTCTTC. It encodes CASSSAGTSGSYEQFF.

The J gene is TRBJ1-2, the V gene TRBV29-1; perhaps TRBD1 as D (5 bases). The germline V and J ends were trimmed by 5 bases and 0 bases, with 13 bases remaining between them. This CDR3 contains 14 residues. Per germline, CDR1 SQVTM and CDR2 ANQGSEA. The CDR3 DNA sequence: TGCAGCGTTAATCCAGGGAGGACTAACTATGGCTACACCTTC. Its translation: CSVNPGRTNYGYTF.

The chain is built from TRBV5-1 and TRBJ1-1; 9 positions match TRBD1. CDR3 length: 14 amino acids. After removal of 3 bases from V and 1 base from J, the junction contained 1 base not matched to a gene. Germline CDR1 and CDR2: SGHRS and YFSETQ. In nucleotides, the CDR3 is TGCGCCAGCAGCTGGGACAGGGAGAACACTGAAGCTTTCTTT. Protein sequence: CASSWDRENTEAFF.

This clone turned up a few times. The rearrangement uses TRBV9 and TRBJ2-1; the match to TRBD2 covers 8 bases. CDR1 and CDR2 from the germline V gene are SGDLS and YYNGEE. The V segment lost 0 bases and the J segment 5 bases; nucleotides outside the gene matches: 4. The length of the CDR3 is 15 residues. CDR3 DNA sequence: TGTGCCAGCAGCGTAGGACTAGCGAGACACAATGAGCAGTTCTTC. It encodes CASSVGLARHNEQFF.

The chain couples TRBV29-1 to TRBJ2-1, with unresolved D. Germline CDR1 reads SQVTM; CDR2 reads ANQGSEA. The V gene lost 7 bases and the J gene lost 9 bases, with 13 bases spanning the gap. This CDR3 has 11 residues. CDR3 in amino acids: CSARWAFEQFF. CDR3 bases: TGCAGCGCCCGGTGGGCGTTTGAGCAGTTCTTC.

The chain has TRBV28 and TRBJ1-5, with unresolved D. The CDR3 covers 13 residues. The germline gives CDR1 MDHEN, CDR2 SYDVKM. V was pared by 10 bases and J by 0 bases, with 10 bases between. Here the CDR3 DNA reads TGTGCCACGGGAGCTTATAGCAATCAGCCCCAGCATTTT. Amino acid sequence: CATGAYSNQPQHF.

This chain joins TRBV28 and TRBJ2-7; the D gene is possibly TRBD1 (6 bases). V lost 3 bases, J lost 1 base, and 13 bases lay in between. Germline-derived CDR1 and CDR2 are MDHEN and SYDVKM. The CDR3 is 15 residues long. DNA for the CDR3: TGTGCCAGCAGTTTGCCCGCGACAGGATCCTACGAGCAGTACTTC. Its protein is CASSLPATGSYEQYF. Using reference TRBV28 and TRBJ2-7 for the parts outside the CDR3, the full variable domain is DVKVTQSSRYLVKRTGEKVFLECVQDMDHENMFWYRQDPGLGLRLIYFSYDVKMKEKGDIPEGYSVSREKKERFSLILESASTNQTSMYLCASSLPATGSYEQYFGPGTRLTVT.

This chain links TRBV27 with TRBJ2-1; a possible D gene is TRBD2 (6 bases). V lost 5 bases and J 9 bases, leaving 11 bases between the germline ends. The CDR3 sequence is 12 residues long. CDR1 and CDR2 (germline): MNHEY, SMNVEV (reference sequence). CDR3 in amino acids: CASSRWGGEQFF. The CDR3 DNA reads TGTGCCAGCAGTCGATGGGGAGGTGAGCAGTTCTTC.

This clone was seen once. A read error may account for a junction end that differs from germline. The gene calls are TRBV2 and TRBJ1-3; unclear D gene. Looked up from germline, CDR1 is SNHLY and CDR2 is FYNNEI. This CDR3 region has 15 residues. Here the CDR3 DNA reads TGTGCCAGCAGCGAAGAATTTAACTCTGGAAACACCATATATTTT. Its translation: CASSEEFNSGNTIYF.

The chain combines TRBV7-2 with TRBJ2-1; tentative D call: TRBD2 (6 bases). The CDR3 is 16 residues long. V gave up 4 bases and J gave up 0 bases, with 13 bases separating them. Germline V gene data show CDR1 as SGHTA and CDR2 as FQGNSA. CDR3 in amino acids: CASSYGGTASYNEQFF. The CDR3 nucleotides are TGTGCCAGCAGCTATGGTGGGACTGCCTCCTACAATGAGCAGTTCTTC.

A remark on this clone: A read error may produce the germline difference seen at one junction end. The rearrangement uses TRBV7-9 and TRBJ1-2; D may be TRBD1 (5 bases). Germline V CDR1 and CDR2: SEHNR, FQNEAQ (reference sequence). The CDR3 is made up of 14 amino acids. Here the CDR3 reads CSSSLAEGVYGYTF. The CDR3 DNA follows: TGTTCCAGCAGCTTAGCAGAAGGGGTCTATGGCTACACCTTC.